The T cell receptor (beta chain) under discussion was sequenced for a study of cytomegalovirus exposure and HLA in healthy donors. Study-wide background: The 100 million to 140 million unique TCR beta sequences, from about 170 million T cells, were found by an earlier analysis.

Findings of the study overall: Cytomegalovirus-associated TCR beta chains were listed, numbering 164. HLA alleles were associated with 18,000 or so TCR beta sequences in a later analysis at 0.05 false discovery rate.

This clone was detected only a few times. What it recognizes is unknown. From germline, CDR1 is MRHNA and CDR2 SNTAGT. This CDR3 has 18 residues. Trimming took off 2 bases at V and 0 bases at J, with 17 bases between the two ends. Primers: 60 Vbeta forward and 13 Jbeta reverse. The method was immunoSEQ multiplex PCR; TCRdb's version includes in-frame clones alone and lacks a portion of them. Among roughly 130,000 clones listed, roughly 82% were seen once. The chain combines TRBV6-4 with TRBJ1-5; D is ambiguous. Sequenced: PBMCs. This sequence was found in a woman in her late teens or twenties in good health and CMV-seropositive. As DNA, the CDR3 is TGTGCCAGCAGTGACCCGACACCAAATCCCTATAGCAATCAGCCCCAGCATTTT. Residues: CASSDPTPNPYSNQPQHF.